The clone carrying this T cell receptor beta chain has only a few counts. The antigen remains undetermined. Researchers used 5'RACE with constant-segment primers to make TCR alpha and TCR beta cDNA libraries that carry sample barcodes and UMIs. TCRdb re-analysed the 5' RACE reads in MiXCR, keeping a single row per CDR3 protein. The sample has some 180,000 distinct CDR3 sequences; less than 20% are singletons. The CDR3 is 16 residues long. CDR1 SGHAT and CDR2 FQNNGV come from the germline V gene. V dropped 2 bases and J dropped 2 bases, with 15 bases sitting between them. These data originate in a study of T-cell memory formation after mild COVID-19. Study-level findings and limits: CD4+ clones that contracted lay mainly in CM and EM; CD8+ ones lay in EMRA.

This receptor was taken from a man aged 18-30 years who had mild COVID-19 (a few samples of this study predate the infection). Cell type and time point are not known. Input material: PBMCs or a T cell subset sorted from them (not recorded which). The chain employs TRBV11-2 and TRBJ2-5; D could derive from TRBD1 or TRBD2 (5 bases each). This CDR3 is CASSLKRDRLQETQYF. The DNA for the CDR3 is TGTGCCAGCAGCTTAAAAAGGGACCGGCTTCAAGAGACCCAGTACTTC. The complete variable domain, with remaining parts taken from reference TRBV11-2 and TRBJ2-5, reads EAGVAQSPRYKIIEKRQSVAFWCNPISGHATLYWYQQILGQGPKLLIQFQNNGVVDDSQLPKDRFSAERLKGVDSTLKIQPAKLEDSAVYLCASSLKRDRLQETQYFGPGTRLLVL.